These T cell receptor beta chains were read from a single sample in a study of cytomegalovirus exposure and HLA in healthy donors. Sequencing used immunoSEQ multiplex PCR; TCRdb keeps in-frame clones, though not all of them. This repertoire shows approximately 150,000 clones, approximately 90% found once; its top ten account for 4.5%. The sample taken for sequencing was PBMCs. These receptors came from a young man in good health and CMV-seropositive. Both conserved end residues are part of each CDR3.

>TRBV27|TRBJ2-3
CASKERLRAGGLTPTDTQYF
>TRBV11-3|TRBJ2-1
CASSLDSSGRYNEQFF
>TRBV19|TRBJ1-1
CASTPLRPRRTEAFF
>TRBV25-1|TRBJ1-3
CASSEWTGGLSGNTIYF
>TRBV6-1|TRBJ1-5
CASSEGNRREPQHF
>TRBV5-1|TRBJ1-2
CASSAQTGGNNYGYTF
>TRBV6-6|TRBJ2-2
CASSYEGARTGELFF
>TRBV19|TRBJ2-1
CASSAGTSGGAGPYNEQFF
>TRBV5-4|TRBJ1-3
CASSLMSLSSGNTIYF
>TRBV18|TRBJ1-6
CASALGQRNSPLHF
>TRBV5-6|TRBJ1-2
CASSPRGHQVGLQGSGYTF
>TRBV2|TRBJ2-3
CASSPKGLRTDTQYF
>TRBV19|TRBJ1-2
CASNGDRGLYGYTF
>TRBV5-1|TRBJ1-3
CASSLTGIGNTIYF
>TRBV15|TRBJ1-1
CATSRVSGQGGTEAFF
>TRBV14|TRBJ2-1
CASSQDGQPYNEQFF
>TRBV11-2|TRBJ2-2
CASRTLAGGRGTGELFF
>TRBV5-1|TRBJ1-1
CASSATGGWDTEAFF
>TRBV6-5|TRBJ1-1
CASRPTGGEAFF
>TRBV5-4|TRBJ2-1
CASSPGGGSVSSYNEQFF